The rows below give T cell receptor beta chains drawn from one sample of a study of control samples from healthy donors and cancer patients. Profiling relied on immunoSEQ multiplex PCR, and the TCRdb table lists in-frame clones only, not all of them. The top ten hold around 15% of the sample, which has tens of thousands of clones, about nine tenths seen once. Material for sequencing was blood. All receptors come from a woman aged 70 to 79 in good health. Each CDR3 is given with its conserved first and last residue. D genes are given only for firm matches. Not every row has a clone size; where given, it reads once, few, many or a size class.

cdr3_aa cdr3_nt v_call d_call clone_size j_call cdr3_length
CASSERVYNSPLHF TGTGCCAGCAGTGAACGAGTTTATAATTCACCCCTCCACTTT TRBV6-1 NA NA TRBJ1-6 14
CASSYGLAGGDYEQYF TGTGCCAGCAGTTACGGACTAGCGGGAGGTGACTACGAGCAGTACTTC TRBV6-5 TRBD2 NA TRBJ2-7 16
CASSLGAGLRINEQFF TGTGCCAGCAGCTTAGGAGCGGGCCTCAGGATCAATGAGCAGTTCTTC TRBV7-8 NA NA TRBJ2-1 16
CASSTIAGNTGELFF TGTGCCAGCAGTACTATAGCGGGAAACACCGGGGAGCTGTTTTTT TRBV6-5 TRBD2 NA TRBJ2-2 15
CASSDQGYGYTF TGTGCCAGCAGTGATCAGGGCTATGGCTACACCTTC TRBV6-1 NA NA TRBJ1-2 12
CASSPSTGDNEKLFF TGTGCCAGCAGCCCGTCGACAGGGGATAATGAAAAACTGTTTTTT TRBV5-4 TRBD1 once TRBJ1-4 15
CASSEKRRGSGRPGTGELFF TGTGCCAGCAGTGAAAAACGAAGGGGTAGCGGGAGGCCGGGGACCGGGGAGCTGTTTTTT TRBV6-4 TRBD2 NA TRBJ2-2 20
CAWSYRANYGYTF TGTGCCTGGAGCTACAGGGCTAACTATGGCTACACCTTC TRBV30 NA few TRBJ1-2 13
CASSLELATAYEQYF TGCGCCAGCAGCTTGGAACTAGCTACCGCCTACGAGCAGTACTTC TRBV5-1 NA NA TRBJ2-7 15
CASSLVGNTEAFF TGTGCCAGCAGTTTAGTCGGGAACACTGAAGCTTTCTTT TRBV6-5 NA NA TRBJ1-1 13
CASSHGTGLENTEAFF TGTGCCAGCAGCCACGGGACAGGGTTAGAGAACACTGAAGCTTTCTTT TRBV3-1/TRBV3-2 TRBD1 NA TRBJ1-1 16
CASSLGDRGPYEQYF TGTGCCAGCAGCTTAGGGGACAGGGGTCCCTACGAGCAGTACTTC TRBV7-6 TRBD1 NA TRBJ2-7 15
CASSKSRRDCELGDMNTEAFF TGTGCCAGCAGCAAGTCGCGTCGGGACTGTGAGTTAGGTGACATGAACACTGAAGCTTTCTTT TRBV21-1 NA NA TRBJ1-1 21
CAWSQGQGKYGYTF TGTGCCTGGAGCCAGGGACAGGGGAAATATGGCTACACCTTC TRBV30 TRBD1 NA TRBJ1-2 14
CASLPDDNRVNGYTF TGTGCCAGCCTCCCCGACGATAACAGGGTTAATGGCTACACCTTC TRBV2 NA NA TRBJ1-2 15
CAIGGTSQTYEQYF TGTGCCATCGGCGGGACATCTCAGACGTACGAGCAGTACTTC TRBV10-3 NA NA TRBJ2-7 14
CASSTSGAPAHEKLFF TGTGCCAGCAGTACGTCAGGGGCTCCGGCCCATGAAAAACTGTTTTTT TRBV27 NA NA TRBJ1-4 16
CASRGLFGLNETTGANVLTF TGTGCCAGCAGAGGGCTTTTTGGCCTCAACGAAACCACTGGGGCCAACGTCCTGACTTTC TRBV28 NA NA TRBJ2-6 20
CASSPWTGGNEKLFF TGCGCCAGCAGCCCCTGGACAGGAGGTAATGAAAAACTGTTTTTT TRBV5-1 TRBD1 NA TRBJ1-4 15
CASSVRSGNEQFF TGTGCCAGCAGTGTTCGATCGGGGAATGAGCAGTTCTTC TRBV6-4 NA NA TRBJ2-1 13
CASSLTAGQDYEQYF TGCGCCAGCAGCTTGACCGCGGGCCAAGACTACGAGCAGTACTTC TRBV5-1 NA once TRBJ2-7 15
CASRKQGAGNSPLHF TGTGCCAGCAGGAAACAGGGGGCTGGCAATTCACCCCTCCACTTT TRBV2 TRBD1 NA TRBJ1-6 15
CSVGRTSGGNEQFF TGCAGCGTTGGCAGGACTAGCGGGGGGAATGAGCAGTTCTTC TRBV29-1 TRBD2 NA TRBJ2-1 14
CASSDKAYNQPQHF TGTGCCAGCAGTGATAAGGCCTACAATCAGCCCCAGCATTTT TRBV2 NA once TRBJ1-5 14
CASSEGTSGRGSYNEQFF TGTGCCAGCAGCGAGGGGACTAGCGGGAGGGGCTCCTACAATGAGCAGTTCTTC TRBV9 TRBD2 NA TRBJ2-1 18